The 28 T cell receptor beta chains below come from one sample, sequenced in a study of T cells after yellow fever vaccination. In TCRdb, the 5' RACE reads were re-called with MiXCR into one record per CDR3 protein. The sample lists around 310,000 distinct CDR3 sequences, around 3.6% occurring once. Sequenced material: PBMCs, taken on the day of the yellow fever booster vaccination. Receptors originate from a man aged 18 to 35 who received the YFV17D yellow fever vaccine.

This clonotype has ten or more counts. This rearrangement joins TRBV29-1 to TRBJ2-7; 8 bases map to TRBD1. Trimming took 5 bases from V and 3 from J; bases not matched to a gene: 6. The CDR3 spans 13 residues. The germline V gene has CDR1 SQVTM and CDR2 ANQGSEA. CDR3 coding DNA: TGCAGCGTTACCGGGACAGGAAACTACGAGCAGTACTTC. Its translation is CSVTGTGNYEQYF.

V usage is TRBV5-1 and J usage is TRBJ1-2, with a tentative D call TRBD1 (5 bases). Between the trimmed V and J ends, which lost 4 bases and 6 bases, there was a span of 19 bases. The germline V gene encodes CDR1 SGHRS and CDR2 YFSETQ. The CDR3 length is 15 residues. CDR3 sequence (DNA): TGCGCCAGCAGCCCGGGACCTAGGTCGGAAAATGGCTACACCTTC. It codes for CASSPGPRSENGYTF. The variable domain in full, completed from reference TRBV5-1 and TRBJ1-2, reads KAGVTQTPRYLIKTRGQQVTLSCSPISGHRSVSWYQQTPGQGLQFLFEYFSETQRNKGNFPGRFSGRQFSNSRSEMNVSTLELGDSALYLCASSPGPRSENGYTFGSGTRLTVV.

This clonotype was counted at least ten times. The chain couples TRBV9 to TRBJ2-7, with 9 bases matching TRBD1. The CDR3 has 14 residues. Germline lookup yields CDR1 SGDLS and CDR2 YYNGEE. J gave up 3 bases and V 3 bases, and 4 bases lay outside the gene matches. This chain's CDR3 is CASSGGQGSYEQYF. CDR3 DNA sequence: TGTGCCAGCAGCGGAGGACAGGGGAGCTACGAGCAGTACTTC.

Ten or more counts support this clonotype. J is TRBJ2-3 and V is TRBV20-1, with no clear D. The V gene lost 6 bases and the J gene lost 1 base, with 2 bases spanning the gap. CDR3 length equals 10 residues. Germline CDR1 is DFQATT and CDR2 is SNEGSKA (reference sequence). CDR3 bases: TGCAGTGCCCGCACAGATACGCAGTATTTT. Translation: CSARTDTQYF.

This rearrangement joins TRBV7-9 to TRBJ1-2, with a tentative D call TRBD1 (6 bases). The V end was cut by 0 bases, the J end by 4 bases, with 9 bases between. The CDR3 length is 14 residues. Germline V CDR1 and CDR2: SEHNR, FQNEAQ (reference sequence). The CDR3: CASSLAQGSYGYTF. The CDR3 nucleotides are TGTGCCAGCAGCTTAGCGCAGGGGAGCTATGGCTACACCTTC.

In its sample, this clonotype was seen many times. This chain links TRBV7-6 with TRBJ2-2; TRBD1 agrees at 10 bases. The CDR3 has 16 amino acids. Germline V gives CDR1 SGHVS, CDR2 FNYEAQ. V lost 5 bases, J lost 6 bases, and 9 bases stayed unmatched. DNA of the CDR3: TGTGCCAGCAGCCTCCCGGACAGGGGGATCGCCGGGGAGCTGTTTTTT. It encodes CASSLPDRGIAGELFF.

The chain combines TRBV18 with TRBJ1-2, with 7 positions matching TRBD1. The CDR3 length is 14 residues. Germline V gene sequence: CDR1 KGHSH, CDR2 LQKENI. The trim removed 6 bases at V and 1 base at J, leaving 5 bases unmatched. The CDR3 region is CASSPGQVNYGYTF. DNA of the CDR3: TGTGCCAGCTCCCCTGGACAGGTTAACTATGGCTACACCTTC.

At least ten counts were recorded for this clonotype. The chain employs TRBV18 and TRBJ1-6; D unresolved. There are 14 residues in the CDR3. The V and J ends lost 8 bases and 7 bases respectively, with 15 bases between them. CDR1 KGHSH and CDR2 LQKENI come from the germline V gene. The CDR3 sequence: CASRPDYENSPLHF. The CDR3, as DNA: TGTGCCAGCCGACCGGACTACGAAAATTCACCCCTCCACTTT. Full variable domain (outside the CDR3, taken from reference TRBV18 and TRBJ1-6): NAGVMQNPRHLVRRRGQEARLRCSPMKGHSHVYWYRQLPEEGLKFMVYLQKENIIDESGMPKERFSAEFPKEGPSILRIQQVVRGDSAAYFCASRPDYENSPLHFGNGTRLTVT.

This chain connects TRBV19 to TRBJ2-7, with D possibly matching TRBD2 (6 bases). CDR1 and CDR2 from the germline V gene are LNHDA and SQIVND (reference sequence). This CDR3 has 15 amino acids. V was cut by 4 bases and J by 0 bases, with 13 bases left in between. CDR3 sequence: CASSRVSGSSYEQYF. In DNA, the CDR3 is TGTGCCAGTAGTAGGGTTAGCGGTAGCTCCTACGAGCAGTACTTC. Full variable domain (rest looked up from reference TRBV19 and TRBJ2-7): DGGITQSPKYLFRKEGQNVTLSCEQNLNHDAMYWYRQDPGQGLRLIYYSQIVNDFQKGDIAEGYSVSREKKESFPLTVTSAQKNPTAFYLCASSRVSGSSYEQYFGPGTRLTVT.

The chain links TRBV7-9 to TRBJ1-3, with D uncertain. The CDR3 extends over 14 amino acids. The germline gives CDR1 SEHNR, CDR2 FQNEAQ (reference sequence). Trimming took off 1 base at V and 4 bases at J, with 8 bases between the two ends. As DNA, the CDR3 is TGTGCCAGCAGCTTAGAACTGGGAGGAAACACCATATATTTT. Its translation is CASSLELGGNTIYF.

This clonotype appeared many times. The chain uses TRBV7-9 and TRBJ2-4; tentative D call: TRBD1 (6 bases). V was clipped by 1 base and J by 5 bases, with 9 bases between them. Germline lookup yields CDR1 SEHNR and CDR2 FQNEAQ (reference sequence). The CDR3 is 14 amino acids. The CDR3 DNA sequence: TGTGCCAGCAGCTTAGGCAGGGGCCAAAACATTCAGTACTTC. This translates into CASSLGRGQNIQYF.

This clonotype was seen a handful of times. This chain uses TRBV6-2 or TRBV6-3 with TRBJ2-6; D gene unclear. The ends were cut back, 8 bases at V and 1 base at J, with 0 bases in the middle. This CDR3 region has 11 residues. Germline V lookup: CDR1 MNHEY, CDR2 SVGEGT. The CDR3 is CASSGANVLTF. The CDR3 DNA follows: TGTGCCAGCTCTGGGGCCAACGTCCTGACTTTC.

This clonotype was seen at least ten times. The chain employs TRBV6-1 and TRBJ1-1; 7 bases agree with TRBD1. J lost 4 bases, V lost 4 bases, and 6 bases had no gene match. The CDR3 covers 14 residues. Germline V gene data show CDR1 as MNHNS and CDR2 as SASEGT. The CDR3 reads CASSANRGGTEAFF. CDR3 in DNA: TGTGCCAGCAGTGCTAACAGGGGTGGCACTGAAGCTTTCTTT.

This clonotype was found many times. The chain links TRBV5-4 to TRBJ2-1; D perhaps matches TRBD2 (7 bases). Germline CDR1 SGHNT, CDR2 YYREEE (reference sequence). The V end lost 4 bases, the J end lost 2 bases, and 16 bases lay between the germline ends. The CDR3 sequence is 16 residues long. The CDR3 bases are TGTGCCAGCAGCCTGATGGGGGGGGGCCCCTACAATGAGCAGTTCTTC. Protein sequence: CASSLMGGGPYNEQFF.

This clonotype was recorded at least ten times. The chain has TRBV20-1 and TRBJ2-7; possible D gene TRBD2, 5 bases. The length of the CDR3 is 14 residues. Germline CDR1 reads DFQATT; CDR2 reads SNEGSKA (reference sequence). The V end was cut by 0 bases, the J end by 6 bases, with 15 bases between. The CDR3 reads CSARDGTRISEQYF. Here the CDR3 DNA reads TGCAGTGCTAGAGATGGAACTAGGATCAGCGAGCAGTACTTC.

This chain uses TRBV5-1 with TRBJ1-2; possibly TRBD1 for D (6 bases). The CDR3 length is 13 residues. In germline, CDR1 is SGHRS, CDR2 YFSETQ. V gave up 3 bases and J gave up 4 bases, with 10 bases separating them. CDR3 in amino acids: CASSSDSGYGYTF. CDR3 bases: TGCGCCAGCAGCTCGGACAGCGGCTATGGCTACACCTTC.

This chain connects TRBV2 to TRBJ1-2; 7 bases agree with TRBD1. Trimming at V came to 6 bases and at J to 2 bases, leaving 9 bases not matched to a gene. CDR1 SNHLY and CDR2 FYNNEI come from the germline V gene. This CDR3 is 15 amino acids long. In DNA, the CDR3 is TGTGCCAGCAGGCCCAGGGGACAGCCAAACTATGGCTACACCTTC. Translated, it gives CASRPRGQPNYGYTF.

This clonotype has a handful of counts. The CDR3 DNA is TGTGCCAGCAGTTACTCTCGGGCGTTCAATGAGCAGTTCTTC. As protein: CASSYSRAFNEQFF. The chain recombines TRBV6-6 with TRBJ2-1; D gene ambiguous. The V end lost 0 bases, the J end lost 6 bases, and 9 bases lay between the germline ends. The CDR3 totals 14 residues. The germline CDR1 and CDR2 sequences are MNHNY and SVGAGI (reference sequence).

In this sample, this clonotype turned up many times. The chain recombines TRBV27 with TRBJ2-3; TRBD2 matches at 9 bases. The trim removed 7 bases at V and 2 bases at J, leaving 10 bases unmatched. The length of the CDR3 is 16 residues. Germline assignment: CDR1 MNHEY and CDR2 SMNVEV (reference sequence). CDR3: CASTLSLAGSTDTQYF. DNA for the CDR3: TGTGCCAGCACCTTGTCCCTAGCGGGATCCACAGATACGCAGTATTTT.

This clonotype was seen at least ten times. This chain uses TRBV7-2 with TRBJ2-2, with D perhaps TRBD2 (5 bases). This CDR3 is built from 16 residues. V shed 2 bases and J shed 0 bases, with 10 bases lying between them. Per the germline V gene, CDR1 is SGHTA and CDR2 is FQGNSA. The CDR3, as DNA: TGTGCCAGCAGCTTATTTGGGCGGGCGAACACCGGGGAGCTGTTTTTT. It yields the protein CASSLFGRANTGELFF.

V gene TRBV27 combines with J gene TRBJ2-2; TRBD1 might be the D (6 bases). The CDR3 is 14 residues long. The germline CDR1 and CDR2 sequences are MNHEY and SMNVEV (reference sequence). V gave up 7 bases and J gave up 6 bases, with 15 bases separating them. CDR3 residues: CASKSGSGAGELFF. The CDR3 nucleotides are TGTGCCAGCAAATCGGGGTCAGGGGCCGGGGAGCTGTTTTTT.

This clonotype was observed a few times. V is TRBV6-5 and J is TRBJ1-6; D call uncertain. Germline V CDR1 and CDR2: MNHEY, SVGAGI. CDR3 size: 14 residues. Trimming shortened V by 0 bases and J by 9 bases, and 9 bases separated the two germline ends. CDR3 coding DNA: TGTGCCAGCAGTTACTCGTCACAAGGTTCACCCCTCCACTTT. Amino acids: CASSYSSQGSPLHF.

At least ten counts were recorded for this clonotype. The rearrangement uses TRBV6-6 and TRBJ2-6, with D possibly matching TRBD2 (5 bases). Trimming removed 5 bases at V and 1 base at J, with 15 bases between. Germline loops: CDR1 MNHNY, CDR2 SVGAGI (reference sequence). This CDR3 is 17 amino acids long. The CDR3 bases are TGTGCCAGCAGTCGATTATCCGGGGTGTCTGGGGCCAACGTCCTGACTTTC. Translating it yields CASSRLSGVSGANVLTF.

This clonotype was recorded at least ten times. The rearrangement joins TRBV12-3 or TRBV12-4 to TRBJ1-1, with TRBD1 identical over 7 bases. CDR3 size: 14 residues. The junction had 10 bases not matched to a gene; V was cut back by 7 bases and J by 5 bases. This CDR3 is CASNSQGTETEAFF. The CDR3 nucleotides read TGTGCCAGCAACTCCCAGGGGACAGAAACTGAAGCTTTCTTT.

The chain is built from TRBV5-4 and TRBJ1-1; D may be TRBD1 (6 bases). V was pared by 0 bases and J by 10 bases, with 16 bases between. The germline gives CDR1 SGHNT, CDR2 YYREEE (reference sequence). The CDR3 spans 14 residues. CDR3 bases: TGTGCCAGCAGCTTGGACACAGGGCTTGGTACAGCTTTCTTT. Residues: CASSLDTGLGTAFF.

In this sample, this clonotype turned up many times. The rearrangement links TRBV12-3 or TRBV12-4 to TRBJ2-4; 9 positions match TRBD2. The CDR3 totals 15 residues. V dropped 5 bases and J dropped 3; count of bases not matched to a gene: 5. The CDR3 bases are TGTGCCAGCAGTAGACAGCGGGGGGTCAAAAACATTCAGTACTTC. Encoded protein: CASSRQRGVKNIQYF.

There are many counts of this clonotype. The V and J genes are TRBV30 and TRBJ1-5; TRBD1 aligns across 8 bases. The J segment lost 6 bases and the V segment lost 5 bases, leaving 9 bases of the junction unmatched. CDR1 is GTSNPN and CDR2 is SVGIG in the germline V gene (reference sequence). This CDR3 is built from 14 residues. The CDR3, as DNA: TGTGCCTGGGAAGCAGGACAGGGAACTCAGCCCCAGCATTTT. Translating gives CAWEAGQGTQPQHF.

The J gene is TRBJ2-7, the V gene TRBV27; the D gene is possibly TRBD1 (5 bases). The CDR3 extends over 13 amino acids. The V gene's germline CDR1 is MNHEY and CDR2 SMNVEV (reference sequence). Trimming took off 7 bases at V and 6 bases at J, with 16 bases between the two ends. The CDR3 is CASNRQGSGEQYF. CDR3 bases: TGTGCCAGCAACAGGCAGGGATCCGGCGAGCAGTACTTC.